This TCR beta chain is from a study of PD-L1 blockade in urothelial cancer. Across the study: About 90% of the 29 patients were men with bladder-origin urothelial cancer. Of prior chemotherapy regimens, patients had received between 0 and 3. Among blood samples, the median T cell count was approximately 150,000. Study results and limitations: Prediction of better survival came from below-median pretreatment blood TCR clonality.

Documented time point: pretreatment peripheral blood. Looked up from germline, CDR1 is MGHRA and CDR2 is YSYEKL. J was trimmed by 12 bases and V by 1 base; bases with no gene match: 7. The CDR3 runs to 15 residues. This clone came up once. Its antigen remains unknown. The method was immunoSEQ multiplex PCR; TCRdb's version includes in-frame clones alone and lacks a portion of them. This table has 70,000 to 75,000 clones, roughly 89% appearing once. The sample in question was PBMCs, obtained around atezolizumab (anti-PD-L1) treatment. This receptor was obtained from a woman aged 70-85 years with urothelial cancer. The chain uses TRBV4-1 and TRBJ2-1; 12 bases are a match to TRBD2. The CDR3 bases are TGCGCCAGCAGCCAAGGGACTAGCGGGGCGCGGGGGCAGTTCTTC. This sequence encodes CASSQGTSGARGQFF.